This paragraph reports one TCR beta chain. CDR1 is LNHDA, CDR2 SQIVND, per germline (reference sequence). CDR3 size: 12 residues. Trimming stripped 10 bases from V and 2 bases from J, with 11 bases between. Both 60 Vbeta primers and 13 Jbeta primers went into the PCR. Measured with immunoSEQ multiplex PCR; TCRdb has only the in-frame clones, and not every one. There are some 150,000 clones in the sample; 70% to 85% occur only once, and 1.9% lies in the top ten. The sample comes from a study of cytomegalovirus exposure and HLA in healthy donors. Source material: PBMCs. The receptor was derived from a woman in her thirties or forties in good health and CMV-seronegative. The chain joins TRBV19 to TRBJ2-5, with D unresolved. CDR3 bases: TGTGCCACCCGAGGATCTCAAGAGACCCAGTACTTC. Protein product: CATRGSQETQYF.